This T cell receptor (beta chain) was documented in a study of control samples from healthy donors and cancer patients. The CDR3 covers 15 residues. Germline-derived CDR1 and CDR2 are SNHLY and FYNNEI. Trimming pared 4 bases from V and 2 bases from J, leaving 12 bases between. Sequenced by immunoSEQ multiplex PCR; TCRdb stores in-frame clones only, minus some. The sample lists 400,000 to 500,000 clones, more than 80% occurring once. The sequenced material came from PBMCs. J is TRBJ1-5 and V is TRBV2; D not certain. The receptor was isolated from a man between 40 and 49 years old with head and neck cancer. CDR3: CASSVGSIRNQPQHF. CDR3 coding DNA: TGTGCCAGCAGTGTAGGGAGTATCCGCAATCAGCCCCAGCATTTT.